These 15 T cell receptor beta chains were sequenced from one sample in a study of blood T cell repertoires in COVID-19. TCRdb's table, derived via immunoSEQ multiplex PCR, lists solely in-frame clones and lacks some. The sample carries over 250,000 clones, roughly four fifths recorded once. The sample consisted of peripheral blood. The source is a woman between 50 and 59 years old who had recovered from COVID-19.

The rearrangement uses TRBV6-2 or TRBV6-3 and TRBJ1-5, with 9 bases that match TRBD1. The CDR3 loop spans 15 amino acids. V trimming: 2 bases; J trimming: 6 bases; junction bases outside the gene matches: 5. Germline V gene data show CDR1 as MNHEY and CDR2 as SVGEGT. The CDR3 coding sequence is TGTGCCAGCAGTTACCAGGGGACAGGGCTTCAGCCCCAGCATTTT. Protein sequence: CASSYQGTGLQPQHF.

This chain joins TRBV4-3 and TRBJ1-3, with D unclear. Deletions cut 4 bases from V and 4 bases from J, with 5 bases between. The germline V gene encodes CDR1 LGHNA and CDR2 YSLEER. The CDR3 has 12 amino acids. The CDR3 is CASSLVGNTIYF. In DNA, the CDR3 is TGCGCCAGCAGCCTAGTCGGAAACACCATATATTTT.

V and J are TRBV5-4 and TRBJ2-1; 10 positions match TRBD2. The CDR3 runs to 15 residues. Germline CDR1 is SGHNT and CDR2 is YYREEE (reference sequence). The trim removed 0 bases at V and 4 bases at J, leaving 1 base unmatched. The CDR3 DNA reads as TGTGCCAGCAGCTTGGAACTAGCGGGGTACAATGAGCAGTTCTTC. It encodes CASSLELAGYNEQFF.

The CDR3 protein is CAISDSLNEQFF. The CDR3 DNA is TGTGCCATCAGTGATTCCCTCAATGAGCAGTTCTTC. This chain links TRBV10-3 with TRBJ2-1; D is uncertain. The CDR3 has 12 residues. V was pared by 3 bases and J by 6 bases, with 6 bases between. The germline V gene encodes CDR1 ENHRY and CDR2 SYGVKD.

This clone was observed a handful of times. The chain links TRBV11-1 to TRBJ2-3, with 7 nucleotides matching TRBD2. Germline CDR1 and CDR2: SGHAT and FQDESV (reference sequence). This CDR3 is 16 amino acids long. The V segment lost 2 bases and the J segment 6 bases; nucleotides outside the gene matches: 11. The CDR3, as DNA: TGTGCCAGCAGCTTATCCGGGGAACTAGCGTCTGATACGCAGTATTTT. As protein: CASSLSGELASDTQYF.

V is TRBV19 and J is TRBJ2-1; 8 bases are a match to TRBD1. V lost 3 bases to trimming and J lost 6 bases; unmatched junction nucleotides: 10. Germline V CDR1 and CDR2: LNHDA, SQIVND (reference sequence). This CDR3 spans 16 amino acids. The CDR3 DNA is TGTGCCAGTAGTATCCGGACAGGGAGGAATCTCAATGAGCAGTTCTTC. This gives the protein CASSIRTGRNLNEQFF.

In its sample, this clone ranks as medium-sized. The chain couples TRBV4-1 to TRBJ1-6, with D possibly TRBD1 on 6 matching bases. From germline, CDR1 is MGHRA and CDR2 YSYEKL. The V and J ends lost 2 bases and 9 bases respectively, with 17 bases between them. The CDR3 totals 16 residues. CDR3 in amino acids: CASSQILGGTGSPLHF. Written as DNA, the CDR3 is TGCGCCAGCAGCCAAATACTAGGGGGTACGGGTTCACCCCTCCACTTT.

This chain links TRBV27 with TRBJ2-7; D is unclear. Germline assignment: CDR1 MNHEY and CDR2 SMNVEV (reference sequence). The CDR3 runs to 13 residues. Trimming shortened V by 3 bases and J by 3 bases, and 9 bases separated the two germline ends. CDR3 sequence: CASSLNSFYEQYF. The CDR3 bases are TGTGCCAGCAGTTTGAACAGCTTCTACGAGCAGTACTTC.

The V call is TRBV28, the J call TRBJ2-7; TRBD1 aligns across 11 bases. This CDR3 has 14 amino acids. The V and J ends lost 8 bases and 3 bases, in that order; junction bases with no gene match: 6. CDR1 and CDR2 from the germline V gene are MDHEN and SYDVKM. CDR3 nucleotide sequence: TGTGCCAGCGGGGGGACAGGGGGAATCTACGAGCAGTACTTC. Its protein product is CASGGTGGIYEQYF. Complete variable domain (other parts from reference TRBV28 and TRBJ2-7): DVKVTQSSRYLVKRTGEKVFLECVQDMDHENMFWYRQDPGLGLRLIYFSYDVKMKEKGDIPEGYSVSREKKERFSLILESASTNQTSMYLCASGGTGGIYEQYFGPGTRLTVT.

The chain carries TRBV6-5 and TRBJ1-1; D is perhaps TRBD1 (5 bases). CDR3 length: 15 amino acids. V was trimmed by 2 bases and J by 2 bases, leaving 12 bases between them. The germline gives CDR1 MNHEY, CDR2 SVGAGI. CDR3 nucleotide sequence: TGTGCCAGCAGTTACCGAGCCAGGGAAAACACTGAAGCTTTCTTT. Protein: CASSYRARENTEAFF.

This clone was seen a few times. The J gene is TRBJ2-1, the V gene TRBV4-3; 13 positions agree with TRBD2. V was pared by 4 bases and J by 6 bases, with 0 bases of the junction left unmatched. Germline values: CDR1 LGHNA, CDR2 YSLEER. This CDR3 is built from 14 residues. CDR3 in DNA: TGCGCCAGCAGCCGGACTAGCGGGAGCAATGAGCAGTTCTTC. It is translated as CASSRTSGSNEQFF.

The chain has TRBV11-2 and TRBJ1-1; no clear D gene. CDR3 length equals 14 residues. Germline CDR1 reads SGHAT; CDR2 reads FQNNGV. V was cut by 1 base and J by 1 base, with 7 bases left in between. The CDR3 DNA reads TGTGCCAGCAGCTTAGGGGCTGAGAACACTGAAGCTTTCTTT. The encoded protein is CASSLGAENTEAFF. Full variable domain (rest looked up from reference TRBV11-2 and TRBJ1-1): EAGVAQSPRYKIIEKRQSVAFWCNPISGHATLYWYQQILGQGPKLLIQFQNNGVVDDSQLPKDRFSAERLKGVDSTLKIQPAKLEDSAVYLCASSLGAENTEAFFGQGTRLTVV.

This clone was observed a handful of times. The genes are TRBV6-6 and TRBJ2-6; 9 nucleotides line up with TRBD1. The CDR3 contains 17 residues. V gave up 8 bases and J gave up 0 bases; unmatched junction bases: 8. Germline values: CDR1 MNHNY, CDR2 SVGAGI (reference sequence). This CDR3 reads CASGLLGQGSGANVLTF. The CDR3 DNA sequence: TGTGCCAGCGGTCTTTTGGGACAGGGCTCTGGGGCCAACGTCCTGACTTTC.

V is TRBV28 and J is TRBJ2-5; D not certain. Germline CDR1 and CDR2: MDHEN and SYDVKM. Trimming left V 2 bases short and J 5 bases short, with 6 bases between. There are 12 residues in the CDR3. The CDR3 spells CASSLNWETQYF. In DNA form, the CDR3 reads TGTGCCAGCAGTTTAAACTGGGAGACCCAGTACTTC.

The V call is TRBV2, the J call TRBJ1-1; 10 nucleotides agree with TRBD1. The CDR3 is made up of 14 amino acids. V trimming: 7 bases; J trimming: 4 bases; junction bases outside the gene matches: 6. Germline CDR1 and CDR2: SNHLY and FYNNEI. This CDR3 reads CASNQRTGGTEAFF. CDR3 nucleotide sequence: TGTGCCAGCAACCAAAGGACAGGGGGCACTGAAGCTTTCTTT.